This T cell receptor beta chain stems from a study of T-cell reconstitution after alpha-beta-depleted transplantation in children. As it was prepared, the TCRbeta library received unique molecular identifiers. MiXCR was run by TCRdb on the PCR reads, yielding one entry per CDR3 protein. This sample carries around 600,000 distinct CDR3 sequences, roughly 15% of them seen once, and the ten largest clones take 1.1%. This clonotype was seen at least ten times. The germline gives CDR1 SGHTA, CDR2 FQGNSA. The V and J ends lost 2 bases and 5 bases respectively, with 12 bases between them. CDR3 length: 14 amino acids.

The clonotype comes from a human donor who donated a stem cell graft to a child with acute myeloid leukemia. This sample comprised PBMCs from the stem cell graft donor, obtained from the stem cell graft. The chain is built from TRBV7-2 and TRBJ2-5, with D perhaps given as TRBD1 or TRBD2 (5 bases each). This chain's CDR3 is CASSLRLWGETQYF. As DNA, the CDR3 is TGTGCCAGCAGCTTAAGGCTTTGGGGGGAGACCCAGTACTTC.